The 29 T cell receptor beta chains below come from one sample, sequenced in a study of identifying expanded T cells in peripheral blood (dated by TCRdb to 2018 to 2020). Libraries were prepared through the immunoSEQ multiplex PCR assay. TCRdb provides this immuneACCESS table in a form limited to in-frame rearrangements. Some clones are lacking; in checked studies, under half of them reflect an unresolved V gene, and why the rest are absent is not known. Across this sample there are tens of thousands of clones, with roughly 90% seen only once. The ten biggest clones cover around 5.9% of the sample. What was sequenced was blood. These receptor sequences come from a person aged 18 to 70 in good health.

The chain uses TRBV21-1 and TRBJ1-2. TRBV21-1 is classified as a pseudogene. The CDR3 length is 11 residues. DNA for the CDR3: TGTGCCAGCAGCAGCAGTCGCCTCAGACTATTC. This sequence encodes CASSSSRLRLF.

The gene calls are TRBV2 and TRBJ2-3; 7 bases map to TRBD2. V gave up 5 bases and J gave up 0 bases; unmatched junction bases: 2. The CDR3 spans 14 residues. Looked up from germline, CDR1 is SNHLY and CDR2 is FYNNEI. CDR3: CASSYSGSTDTQYF. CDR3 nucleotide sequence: TGTGCCAGCAGTTATAGCGGGAGCACAGATACGCAGTATTTT.

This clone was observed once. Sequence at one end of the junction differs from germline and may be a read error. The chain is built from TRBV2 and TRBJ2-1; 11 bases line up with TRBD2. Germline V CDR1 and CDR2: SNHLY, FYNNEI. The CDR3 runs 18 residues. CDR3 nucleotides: TGTGCCAGTAGTGCGACTAGCGGGGCACTCAGCTCCTACAATGAGCAGTTCTTC. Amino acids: CASSATSGALSSYNEQFF.

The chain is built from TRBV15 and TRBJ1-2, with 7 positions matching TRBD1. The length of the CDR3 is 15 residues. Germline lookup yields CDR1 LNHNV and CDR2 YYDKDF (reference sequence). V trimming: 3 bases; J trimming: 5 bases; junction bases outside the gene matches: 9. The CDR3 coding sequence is TGTGCCACCAGCAGCTCCAGGGGGGACGATTATGGCTACACCTTC. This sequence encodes CATSSSRGDDYGYTF.

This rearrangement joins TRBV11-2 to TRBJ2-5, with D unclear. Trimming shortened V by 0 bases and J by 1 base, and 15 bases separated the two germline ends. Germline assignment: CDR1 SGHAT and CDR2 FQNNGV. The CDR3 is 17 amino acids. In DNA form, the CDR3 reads TGTGCCAGCAGCTTAGATGAGCTTAGCCGGATCCAAGAGACCCAGTACTTC. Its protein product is CASSLDELSRIQETQYF.

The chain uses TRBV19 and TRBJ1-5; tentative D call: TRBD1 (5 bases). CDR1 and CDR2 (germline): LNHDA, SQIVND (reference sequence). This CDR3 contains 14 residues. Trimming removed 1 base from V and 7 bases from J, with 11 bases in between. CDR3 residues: CASSIVRVAQPQHF. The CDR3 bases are TGTGCCAGTAGTATAGTCAGGGTCGCCCAGCCCCAGCATTTT.

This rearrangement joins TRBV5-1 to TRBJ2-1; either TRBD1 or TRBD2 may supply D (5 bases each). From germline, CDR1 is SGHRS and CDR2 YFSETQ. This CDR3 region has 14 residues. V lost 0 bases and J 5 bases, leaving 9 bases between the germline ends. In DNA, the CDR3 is TGCGCCAGCAGCTTGGCGGGGCCTAACAATGAGCAGTTCTTC. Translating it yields CASSLAGPNNEQFF.

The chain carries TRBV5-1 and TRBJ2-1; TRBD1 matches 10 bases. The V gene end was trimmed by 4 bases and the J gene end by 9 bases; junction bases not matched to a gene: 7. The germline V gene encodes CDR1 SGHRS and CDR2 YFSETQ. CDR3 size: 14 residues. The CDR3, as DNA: TGCGCCAGCAGCCATGGACAGGGGGGAGGTGAGCAGTTCTTC. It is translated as CASSHGQGGGEQFF.

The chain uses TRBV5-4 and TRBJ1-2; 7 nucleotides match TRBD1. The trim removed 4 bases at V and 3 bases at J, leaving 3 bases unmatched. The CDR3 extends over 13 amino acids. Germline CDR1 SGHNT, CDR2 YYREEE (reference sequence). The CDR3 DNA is TGTGCCAGCAGCCAAACAGGGGACTATGGCTACACCTTC. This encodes CASSQTGDYGYTF.

The CDR3 region is CASSEPPPGAGEKLFF. For the CDR3, the DNA is TGTGCCAGCAGTGAACCCCCCCCGGGCGCGGGGGAAAAACTGTTTTTT. The rearrangement joins TRBV25-1 to TRBJ1-4; the D is unclear. The CDR3 loop spans 16 amino acids. From germline, CDR1 is MGHDK and CDR2 SYGVNS. V dropped 2 bases and J dropped 8 bases, with 18 bases sitting between them.

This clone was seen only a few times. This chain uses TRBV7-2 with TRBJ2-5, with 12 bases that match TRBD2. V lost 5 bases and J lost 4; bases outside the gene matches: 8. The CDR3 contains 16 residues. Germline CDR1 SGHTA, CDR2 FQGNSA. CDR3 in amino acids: CASSPTSGGFLETQYF. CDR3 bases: TGTGCCAGCAGCCCGACTAGCGGGGGTTTTTTAGAGACCCAGTACTTC.

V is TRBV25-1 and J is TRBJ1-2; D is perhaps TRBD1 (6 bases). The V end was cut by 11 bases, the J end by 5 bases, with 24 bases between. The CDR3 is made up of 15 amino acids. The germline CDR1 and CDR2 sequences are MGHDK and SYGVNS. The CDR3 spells CAASGGGFFGYGYTF. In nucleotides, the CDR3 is TGTGCCGCCTCCGGGGGCGGTTTCTTTGGGTATGGCTACACCTTC.

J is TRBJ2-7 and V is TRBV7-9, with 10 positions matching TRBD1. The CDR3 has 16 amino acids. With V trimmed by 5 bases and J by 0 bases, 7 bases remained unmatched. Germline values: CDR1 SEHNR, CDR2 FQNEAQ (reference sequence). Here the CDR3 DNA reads TGTGCCAGCAGCCGCCACCGGGACAGGGGCTCCTACGAGCAGTACTTC. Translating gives CASSRHRDRGSYEQYF.

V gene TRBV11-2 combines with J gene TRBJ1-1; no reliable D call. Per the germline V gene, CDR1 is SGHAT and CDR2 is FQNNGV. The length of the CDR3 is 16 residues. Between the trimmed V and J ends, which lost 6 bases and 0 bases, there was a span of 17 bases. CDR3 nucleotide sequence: TGTGCCAGCAGTATCCGTACGGTTTCTATGAACACTGAAGCTTTCTTT. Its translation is CASSIRTVSMNTEAFF.

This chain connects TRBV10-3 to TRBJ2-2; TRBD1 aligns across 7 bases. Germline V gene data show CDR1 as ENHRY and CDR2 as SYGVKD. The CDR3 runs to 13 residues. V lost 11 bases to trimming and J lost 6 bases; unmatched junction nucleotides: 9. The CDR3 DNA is TGTGCCTCCCAGACAGGGTTGGCCGGGGAGCTGTTTTTT. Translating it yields CASQTGLAGELFF.

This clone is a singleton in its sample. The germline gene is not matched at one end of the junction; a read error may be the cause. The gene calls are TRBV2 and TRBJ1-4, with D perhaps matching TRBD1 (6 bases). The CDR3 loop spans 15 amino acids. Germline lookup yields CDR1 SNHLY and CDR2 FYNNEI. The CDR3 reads CASGDPQGLGEKLFF. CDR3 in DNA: TGTGCCAGCGGTGACCCGCAGGGGCTGGGTGAAAAACTGTTTTTT.

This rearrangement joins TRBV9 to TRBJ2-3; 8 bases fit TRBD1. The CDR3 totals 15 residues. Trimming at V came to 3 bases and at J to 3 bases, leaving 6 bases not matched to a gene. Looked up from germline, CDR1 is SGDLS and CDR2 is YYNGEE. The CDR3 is CASSAGQGGTDTQYF. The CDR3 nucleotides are TGTGCCAGCAGCGCCGGACAGGGTGGGACAGATACGCAGTATTTT.

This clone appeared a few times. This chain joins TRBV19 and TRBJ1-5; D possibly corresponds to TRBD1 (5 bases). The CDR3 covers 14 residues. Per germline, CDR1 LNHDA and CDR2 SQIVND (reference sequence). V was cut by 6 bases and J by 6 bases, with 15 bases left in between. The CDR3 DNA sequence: TGTGCCAGTAGCCTAGACAGATCCCTTCAGCCCCAGCATTTT. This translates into CASSLDRSLQPQHF.

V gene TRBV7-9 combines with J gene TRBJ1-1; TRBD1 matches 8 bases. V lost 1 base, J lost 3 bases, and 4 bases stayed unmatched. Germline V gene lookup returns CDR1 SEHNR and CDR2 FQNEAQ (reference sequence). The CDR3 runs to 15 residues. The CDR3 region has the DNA TGTGCCAGCAGCTTAGGAACAGGGGGGGACACTGAAGCTTTCTTT. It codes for CASSLGTGGDTEAFF.

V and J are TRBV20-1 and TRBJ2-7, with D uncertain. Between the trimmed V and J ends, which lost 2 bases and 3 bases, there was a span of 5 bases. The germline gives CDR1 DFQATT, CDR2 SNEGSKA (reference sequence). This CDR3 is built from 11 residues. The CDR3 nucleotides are TGCAGTGCTAGATTGGACTACGAGCAGTACTTC. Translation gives CSARLDYEQYF.

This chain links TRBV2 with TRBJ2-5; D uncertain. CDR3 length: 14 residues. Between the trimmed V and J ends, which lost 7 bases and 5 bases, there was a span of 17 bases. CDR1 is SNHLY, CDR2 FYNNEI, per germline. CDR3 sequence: CASTSNPIGETQYF. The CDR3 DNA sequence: TGTGCCAGCACGTCTAACCCTATCGGGGAGACCCAGTACTTC.

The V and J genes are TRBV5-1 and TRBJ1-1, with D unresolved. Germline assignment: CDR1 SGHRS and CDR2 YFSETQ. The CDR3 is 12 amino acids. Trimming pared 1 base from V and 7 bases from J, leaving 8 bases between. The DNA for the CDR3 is TGCGCCAGCAGCTTGCCCTCGAATGAAGCTTTCTTT. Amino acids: CASSLPSNEAFF.

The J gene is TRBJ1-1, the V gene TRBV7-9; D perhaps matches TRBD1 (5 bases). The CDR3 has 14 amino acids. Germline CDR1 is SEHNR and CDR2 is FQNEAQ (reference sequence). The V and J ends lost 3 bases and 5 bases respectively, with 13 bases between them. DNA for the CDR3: TGTGCCAGCAGCTTGGACCTCTCAGGGACTGAAGCTTTCTTT. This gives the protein CASSLDLSGTEAFF.

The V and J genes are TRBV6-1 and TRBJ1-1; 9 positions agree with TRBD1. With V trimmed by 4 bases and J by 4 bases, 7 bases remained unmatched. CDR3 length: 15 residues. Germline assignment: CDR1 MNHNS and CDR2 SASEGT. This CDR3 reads CASSVKQGAVTEAFF. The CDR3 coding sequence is TGTGCCAGCAGTGTAAAACAGGGGGCCGTCACTGAAGCTTTCTTT.

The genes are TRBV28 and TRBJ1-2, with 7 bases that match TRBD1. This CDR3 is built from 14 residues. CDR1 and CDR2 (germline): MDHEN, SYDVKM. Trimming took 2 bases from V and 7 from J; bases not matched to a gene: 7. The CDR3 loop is CASSLGTAPIGYTF. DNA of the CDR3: TGTGCCAGCAGTTTAGGGACAGCCCCTATTGGCTACACCTTC.

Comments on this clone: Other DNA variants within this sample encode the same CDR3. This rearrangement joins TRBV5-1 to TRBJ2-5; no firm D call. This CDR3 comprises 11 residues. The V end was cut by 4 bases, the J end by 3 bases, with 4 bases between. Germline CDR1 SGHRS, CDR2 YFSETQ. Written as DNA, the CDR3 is TGCGCCAGCAGCCTCAAAGAGACCCAGTACTTC. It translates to CASSLKETQYF.

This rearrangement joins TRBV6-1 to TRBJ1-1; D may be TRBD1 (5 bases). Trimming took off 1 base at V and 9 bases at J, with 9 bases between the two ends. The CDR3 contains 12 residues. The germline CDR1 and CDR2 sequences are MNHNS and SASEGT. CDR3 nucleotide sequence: TGTGCCAGCAGTGAAGGGCGACAGAAAGCTTTCTTT. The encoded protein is CASSEGRQKAFF.

The CDR3 loop reads CAWNGQGSTEAFF. The CDR3 DNA is TGTGCCTGGAATGGACAGGGAAGCACTGAAGCTTTCTTT. The gene calls are TRBV30 and TRBJ1-1, with 8 bases aligning to TRBD1. Trimming cost V 4 bases and J 4 bases; bases outside gene matches: 5. CDR3 length: 13 amino acids. Per germline, CDR1 GTSNPN and CDR2 SVGIG (reference sequence). The entire variable domain, with the rest obtained from reference TRBV30 and TRBJ1-1, is as follows: SQTIHQWPATLVQPVGSPLSLECTVEGTSNPNLYWYRQAAGRGLQLLFYSVGIGQISSEVPQNLSASRPQDRQFILSSKKLLLSDSGFYLCAWNGQGSTEAFFGQGTRLTVV.

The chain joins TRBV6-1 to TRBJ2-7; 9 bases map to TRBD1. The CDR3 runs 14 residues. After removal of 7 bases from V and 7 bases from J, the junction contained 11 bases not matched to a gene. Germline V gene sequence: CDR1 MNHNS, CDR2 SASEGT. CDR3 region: CASKVGQGVGEQYF. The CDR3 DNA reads TGTGCCAGCAAGGTGGGACAGGGCGTGGGGGAGCAGTACTTC.